This T cell receptor beta chain was sequenced during a study of blood T cells in healthy people across ages (dated by TCRdb to the mid-2010s). For the study in its entirety: In model experiments, roughly one uniquely barcoded TCR beta cDNA molecule per two T cells was captured by template switching. To track age-related changes in TCR beta repertoire diversity, the study relied on deep sequencing normalized with unique cDNA molecular identifiers. Four age groups were formed from the donors: young (average roughly 15 years), middle-aged (approximately 39), aged (roughly 58) and long-lived (more than 75). To avoid experimental bias, donors of different ages were randomly spread across the sequencing lanes. For two donors (one aged 18 to 30 and one aged 80 or older), the study analyzed two additional independent replicas of 1 million unique cDNA reads from the same blood draw. The full study reports these points: As age increased, observed TCR beta diversity per million T cells dropped in a roughly linear way, and a significant reduction was already evident by age 40. Compared with the aged group, the long-lived group had more naive CD4+ T cells, fewer expanded clones and increased TCR diversity, a pattern suggesting age selection. Estimates of total diversity based on one million sequenced T cells were regarded as lower bounds and as underestimates. Bulk unsorted PBMC profiling prevented conclusive comparison of naive and antigen-experienced compartments. Observed TCR beta diversity correlated strongly with the percentage of naive T cells measured by flow cytometry. Donor CMV infection status was unknown, potentially confounding age-related changes in expanded clonotypes.

Per the germline V gene (reference sequence), MNHEY is the CDR1 and SMNVEV is the CDR2. V is pared back by 9 bases and J by 5 bases, with 13 bases lying between the germline termini. Reading from cysteine to phenylalanine, the CDR3 counts 13 amino acids. This entry keeps only the CDR3 DNA: 39 bases, framed from base 1. Libraries were prepared through 5' RACE. TCRdb shows the sequencer as Illumina HiSeq 2500. The second PCR ran for about 7 to 11 cycles and used a J-beta primer mix along with a sample-barcoded 5' primer. Each TCR beta cDNA molecule received a unique molecular identifier from a template-switch 5' adaptor carrying 12 random nucleotides. Each sample yielded at least 2.5 million CDR3-containing paired-end reads. First-strand cDNA was synthesized from all RNA with the Mint cDNA synthesis kit, primed by a TRBC-specific oligonucleotide. All cDNA was treated with uracil-DNA glycosylase and then went through a first 18-cycle PCR with the universal primers M1SS and BC2_uni_R. The paper's data handling went like this. Each sample was normalized by randomly selecting 1 million high-quality reads, each carrying a distinct molecular identifier. Reads sharing molecular identifiers were discarded rather than binned into consensus sequences. MiTCR, with a Q25 quality threshold and the strictest error-elimination algorithm, was used for CDR3 identification, clonotype clustering and error correction. A nonparametric unseen species model using Euler transformation provided a lower-bound estimate of total TCR beta diversity. The raw public data were reprocessed by TCRdb itself: fastp quality trimming at Q25, MiXCR clonotype calling, in-frame beta chains only. Every entry covers one CDR3 protein and lists the most common genes and DNA from its rows. The V and J calls shown here were made by TCRdb, not taken from the authors' results. The sample profile shows around 900,000 distinct CDR3 sequences; just over 50% of them were found once. The top ten clonotypes cover roughly 23% of the sample.

The 40 or so donors, aged about 6 to 95 years, were systemically healthy Caucasian individuals from Russia. Roughly 9.5 milliliters of peripheral blood were drawn from each donor into EDTA-treated Vacutainer tubes. Ficoll-Paque density-gradient centrifugation was used to isolate PBMCs, with at least 6 million per sample. Trizol reagent was used to extract total RNA from PBMCs, with at least 5 micrograms per sample. The percentages of naive CD45RAhigh/CD27high T cells were determined by flow cytometry on a PBMC aliquot from every donor. Worth noting for this clonotype: The specificity of this receptor is unknown. No qualities accompany the bases; no much larger clone lies one base away.

The clonotype was recovered from a woman aged 60-70 years in good health. Rearrangement joined TRBV27 to TRBJ2-2, with an unclear D gene assignment. The sequenced sample consisted of blood. The DNA sequence reads TGTGCCAGTAGTCTCGCCCAGACCGGGGAGCTGTTTTTT. This gives the protein CASSLAQTGELFF.